This T cell receptor beta chain appears in the sequencing data of a study of blood T cell repertoires in COVID-19. Study at large: Sites in the United States, Italy and Spain provided acute and convalescent COVID-19 samples. In each case, the material was cDNA or gDNA derived from T cells, B-cell-depleted T cells, or PBMCs.

Authors' data handling: Reference gene primer amplification yielded estimated nucleated cell counts. The repertoire was sequenced with immunoSEQ multiplex PCR; TCRdb's copy has only in-frame clones and lacks some. V, J and clone size are taken as reported in that table, and D and trimming were inferred from the DNA itself. There are roughly 160,000 clones in the sample; roughly 85% occur only once, and 1% to 1.2% lies in the top ten. Per the germline V gene, CDR1 is MNHEY and CDR2 is SVGEGT. The trim removed 6 bases at V and 1 base at J, leaving 7 bases unmatched. CDR3 length: 15 amino acids. Sequenced sample: peripheral blood. J is TRBJ2-7 and V is TRBV6-2 or TRBV6-3, with TRBD1 matching over 9 bases. This clonotype was obtained from a man aged 40-50 years with acute or convalescent COVID-19. CDR3 residues: CASSNDRGASYEQYF. CDR3 DNA: TGTGCCAGCAGCAACGACAGGGGGGCTTCCTACGAGCAGTACTTC.